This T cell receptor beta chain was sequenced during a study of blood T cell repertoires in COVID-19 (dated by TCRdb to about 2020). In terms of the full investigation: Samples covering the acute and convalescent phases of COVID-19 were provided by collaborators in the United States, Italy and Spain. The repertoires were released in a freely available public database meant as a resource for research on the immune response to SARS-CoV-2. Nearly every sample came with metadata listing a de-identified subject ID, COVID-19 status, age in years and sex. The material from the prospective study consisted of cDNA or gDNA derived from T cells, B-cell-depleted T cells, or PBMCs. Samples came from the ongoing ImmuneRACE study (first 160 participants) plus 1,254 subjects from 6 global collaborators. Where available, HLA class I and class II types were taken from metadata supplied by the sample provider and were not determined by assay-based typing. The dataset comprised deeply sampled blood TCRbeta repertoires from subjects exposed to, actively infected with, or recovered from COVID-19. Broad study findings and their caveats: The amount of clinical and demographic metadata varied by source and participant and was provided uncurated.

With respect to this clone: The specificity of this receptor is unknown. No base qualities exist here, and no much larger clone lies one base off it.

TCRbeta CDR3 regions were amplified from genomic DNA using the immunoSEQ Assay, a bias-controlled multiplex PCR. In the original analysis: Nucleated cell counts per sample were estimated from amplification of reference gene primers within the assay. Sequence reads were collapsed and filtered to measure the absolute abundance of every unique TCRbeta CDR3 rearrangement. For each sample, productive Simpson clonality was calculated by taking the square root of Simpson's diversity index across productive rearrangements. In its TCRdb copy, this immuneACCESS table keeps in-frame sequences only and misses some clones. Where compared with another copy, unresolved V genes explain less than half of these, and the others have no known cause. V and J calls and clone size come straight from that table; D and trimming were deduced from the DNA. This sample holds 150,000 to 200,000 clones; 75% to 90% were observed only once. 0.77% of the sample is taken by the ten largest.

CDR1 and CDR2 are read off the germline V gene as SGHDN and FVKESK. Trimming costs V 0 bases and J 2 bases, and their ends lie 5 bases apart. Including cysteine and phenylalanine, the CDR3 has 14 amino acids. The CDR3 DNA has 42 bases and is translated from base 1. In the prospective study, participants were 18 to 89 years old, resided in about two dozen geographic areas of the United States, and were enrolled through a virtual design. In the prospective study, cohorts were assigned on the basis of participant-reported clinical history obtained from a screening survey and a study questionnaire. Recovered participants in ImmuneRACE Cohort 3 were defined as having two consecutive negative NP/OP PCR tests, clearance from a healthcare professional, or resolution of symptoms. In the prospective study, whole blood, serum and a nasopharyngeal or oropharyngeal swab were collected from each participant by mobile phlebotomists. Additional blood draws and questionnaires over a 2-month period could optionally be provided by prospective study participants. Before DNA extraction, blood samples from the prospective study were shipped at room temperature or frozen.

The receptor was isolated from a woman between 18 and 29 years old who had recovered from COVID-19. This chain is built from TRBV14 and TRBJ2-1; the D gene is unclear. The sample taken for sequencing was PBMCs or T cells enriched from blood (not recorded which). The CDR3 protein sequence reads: CASSQERTYNEQFF. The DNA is TGTGCCAGCAGCCAAGAGAGAACCTACAATGAGCAGTTCTTC.